What follows describes a single T cell receptor (beta chain). Original methodology: The assay estimated nucleated cells by amplifying reference gene primers. Data came from immunoSEQ multiplex PCR; TCRdb stores just in-frame clones and leaves some out. V, J and clone size were drawn from that table, and D and trimming were deduced from the DNA. The sample holds 250,000 to 350,000 clones, roughly four fifths seen once. The CDR3 consists of 14 residues. Per germline, CDR1 MNHEY and CDR2 SVGEGT. V lost 5 bases, J lost 0 bases, and 7 bases lay in between. The record originates from a study of blood T cell repertoires in COVID-19.

Sequencing was carried out using peripheral blood. V gene TRBV6-2 or TRBV6-3 combines with J gene TRBJ2-2, with D possibly matching TRBD1 (6 bases). This TCR came from a person aged 70 to 85 with COVID-19, enrolled during active disease. The DNA for the CDR3 is TGTGCCAGCAGTCAGGGGCCGAACACCGGGGAGCTGTTTTTT. Translated: CASSQGPNTGELFF.